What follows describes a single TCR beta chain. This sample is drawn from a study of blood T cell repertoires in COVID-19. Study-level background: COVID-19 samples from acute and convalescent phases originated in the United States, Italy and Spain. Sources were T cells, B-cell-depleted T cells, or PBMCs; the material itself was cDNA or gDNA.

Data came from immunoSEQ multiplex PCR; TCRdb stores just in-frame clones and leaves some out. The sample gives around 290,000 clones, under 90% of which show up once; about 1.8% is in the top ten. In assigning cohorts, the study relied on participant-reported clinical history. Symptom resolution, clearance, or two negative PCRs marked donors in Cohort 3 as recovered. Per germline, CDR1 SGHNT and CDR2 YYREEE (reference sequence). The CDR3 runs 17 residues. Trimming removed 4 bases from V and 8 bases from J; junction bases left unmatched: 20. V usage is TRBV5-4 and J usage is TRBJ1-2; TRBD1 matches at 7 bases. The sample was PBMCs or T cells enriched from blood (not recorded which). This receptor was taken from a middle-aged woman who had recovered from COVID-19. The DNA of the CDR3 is TGTGCCAGCAGCGCTTCCCTTACGACAGGAGGGGGCGGGGGCTACACCTTC. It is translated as CASSASLTTGGGGGYTF.